This T cell receptor beta chain emerged from a study of radiotherapy plus CTLA-4 blockade in lung cancer. Study context: Disease control was achieved by approximately 30% of patients, and objective responses by around 17%. Broader study findings: Early blood T cell clone dynamics reportedly forecast response best, with interferon-beta. Expansion of tumor-derived TCR clones was observed in blood after radiotherapy plus ipilimumab.

Focal radiation with ipilimumab CTLA-4 blockade was given to patients with chemo-refractory metastatic non-small-cell lung cancer. Points on this clone: The target antigen is unknown.

CDR1 and CDR2 from the germline V gene are SGHNT and YYREEE (reference sequence). Losses at the gene ends were 4 bases for V and 8 bases for J; bases not matched to a gene: 10. This CDR3 spans 16 amino acids. Assay used: immunoSEQ multiplex PCR; TCRdb lists only in-frame clones, some missing. The sample contains more than 95,000 clones, roughly 80% of which appear only once. The V call is TRBV5-4, the J call TRBJ2-1; 12 bases match TRBD2. The TCR was taken from a human donor with non-small cell lung cancer who had a partial response to radiotherapy plus ipilimumab. The sample consisted of peripheral blood, taken from a patient treated with radiotherapy plus ipilimumab. The CDR3 here is CASSPQGLAGGDEQFF. DNA for the CDR3: TGTGCCAGCAGCCCCCAGGGACTAGCGGGTGGGGATGAGCAGTTCTTC.